These T cell receptor beta chains were read from a single sample in a study of shared clonotypes between healthy human individuals. The repertoire was sequenced with immunoSEQ multiplex PCR; TCRdb's copy has only in-frame clones and lacks some. The sample has about 1 million clones, around 76% seen once. The sequenced sample was memory CD4+ T cells sorted from blood. All receptors derive from a man between 18 and 29 years old in good health. Both conserved end residues are part of each CDR3. The D gene is left open where the match is weak. Size values are once, few and many counts, or a class for expanded clones, and some rows have none.

d_gene: -
v_gene: TRBV13
abundance: -
j_gene: TRBJ2-7
CDR3nt: TGTGCCAGCAGCCGCGGACGGAAGATTTCCTACGAGCAGTACTTC
CDR3aa: CASSRGRKISYEQYF

d_gene: TRBD1
v_gene: TRBV4-2
abundance: once
j_gene: TRBJ2-7
CDR3nt: TGTGCCAGCAGCCAAGGTAGACAGGGGATTATGGCCTACGAGCAGTACTTC
CDR3aa: CASSQGRQGIMAYEQYF

d_gene: -
v_gene: TRBV11-2
abundance: -
j_gene: TRBJ2-3
CDR3nt: TGTGCCAGCAGCTTAGGGAACGTAAGGACAGTCAGCACAGATACGCAGTATTTT
CDR3aa: CASSLGNVRTVSTDTQYF

d_gene: TRBD1
v_gene: TRBV28
abundance: -
j_gene: TRBJ1-4
CDR3nt: TGTGCCAGTGGGGGACAGGGTACCTCCAATGAAAAACTGTTTTTT
CDR3aa: CASGGQGTSNEKLFF

d_gene: -
v_gene: TRBV11-2
abundance: -
j_gene: TRBJ1-2
CDR3nt: TGTGCCAGCAGCTCCTCCGGCGGGCAGGGCTTCATTGGCTACACCTTC
CDR3aa: CASSSSGGQGFIGYTF

d_gene: -
v_gene: TRBV2
abundance: -
j_gene: TRBJ2-7
CDR3nt: TGTGCCAGCAGAAGCCAGGTAGCCTACGAGCAGTACTTC
CDR3aa: CASRSQVAYEQYF

d_gene: -
v_gene: TRBV27
abundance: -
j_gene: TRBJ1-1
CDR3nt: TGTGCCAGCAGAATAGGGGTGGTCGGGAACACTGAAGCTTTCTTT
CDR3aa: CASRIGVVGNTEAFF

d_gene: -
v_gene: TRBV7-8
abundance: -
j_gene: TRBJ2-3
CDR3nt: TGTGCCAGCAGCTCCGTTGGGGGAACAGATACGCAGTATTTT
CDR3aa: CASSSVGGTDTQYF

d_gene: -
v_gene: TRBV4-1
abundance: -
j_gene: TRBJ2-3
CDR3nt: TGCGCCAGCAGCCAAGGTCAAGATACGCAGTATTTT
CDR3aa: CASSQGQDTQYF

d_gene: TRBD1
v_gene: TRBV11-2
abundance: -
j_gene: TRBJ1-3
CDR3nt: TGTGCCAGCAGCTACCGGGACAGGGGTGGTGGAAACACCATATATTTT
CDR3aa: CASSYRDRGGGNTIYF

d_gene: TRBD2
v_gene: TRBV9
abundance: -
j_gene: TRBJ2-5
CDR3nt: TGTGCCAGCAGCGTCGATAGCGGGAGGGGAGAGACCCAGTACTTC
CDR3aa: CASSVDSGRGETQYF

d_gene: -
v_gene: TRBV19
abundance: -
j_gene: TRBJ1-1
CDR3nt: TGTGCCAGTAGACCGAGGGAGGACACTGAAGCTTTCTTT
CDR3aa: CASRPREDTEAFF

d_gene: -
v_gene: TRBV5-5
abundance: -
j_gene: TRBJ2-1
CDR3nt: TGTGCCAGCAGCCCCGGGCCAGAACTCCTATACAATGAGCAGTTCTTC
CDR3aa: CASSPGPELLYNEQFF

d_gene: TRBD2
v_gene: TRBV4-1
abundance: -
j_gene: TRBJ2-2
CDR3nt: TGCGCCAGCAGCCAAGAGTCGGCTAGCGGGGCCGGGGAGCTGTTTTTT
CDR3aa: CASSQESASGAGELFF

d_gene: TRBD1
v_gene: TRBV5-1
abundance: few
j_gene: TRBJ1-2
CDR3nt: TGCGCCAGCAGCTTGGCGGGGACAGCTAACTATGGCTACACCTTC
CDR3aa: CASSLAGTANYGYTF

d_gene: -
v_gene: TRBV6-1
abundance: few
j_gene: TRBJ1-1
CDR3nt: TGTGCCACCAGTGGGACGTTGAACACTGAAGCTTTCTTT
CDR3aa: CATSGTLNTEAFF

d_gene: -
v_gene: TRBV7-9
abundance: -
j_gene: TRBJ2-7
CDR3nt: TGTGCCAGCAGCTTACGAGGGGGCGAGCAGTACTTC
CDR3aa: CASSLRGGEQYF

d_gene: -
v_gene: TRBV19
abundance: -
j_gene: TRBJ1-5
CDR3nt: TGTGCCAGTAGTATAGATTGGGGAAGAGGTCAGCCCCAGCATTTT
CDR3aa: CASSIDWGRGQPQHF

d_gene: TRBD1
v_gene: TRBV11-3
abundance: -
j_gene: TRBJ2-1
CDR3nt: TGTGCCAGCAGCTTGGGGCAGGGGGCGGTCAATGAGCAGTTCTTC
CDR3aa: CASSLGQGAVNEQFF

d_gene: -
v_gene: TRBV7-6
abundance: -
j_gene: TRBJ2-3
CDR3nt: TGTGCCAGCAGCTTAGTAGGGGGTCTGGGCACAGATACGCAGTATTTT
CDR3aa: CASSLVGGLGTDTQYF

d_gene: -
v_gene: TRBV7-2
abundance: -
j_gene: TRBJ2-7
CDR3nt: TGTGCCAGCAGCGCGGGACTTGAGCAGTACTTC
CDR3aa: CASSAGLEQYF

d_gene: TRBD2
v_gene: TRBV29-1
abundance: -
j_gene: TRBJ2-5
CDR3nt: TGCAGCGTTGCGACTAGCGGTTCTTTCCAAGAGACCCAGTACTTC
CDR3aa: CSVATSGSFQETQYF

d_gene: -
v_gene: TRBV18
abundance: -
j_gene: TRBJ1-5
CDR3nt: TGTGCCAGCTCACCACCGGGCCAGGGAGAGACTCAGCCCCAGCATTTT
CDR3aa: CASSPPGQGETQPQHF

d_gene: TRBD1
v_gene: TRBV5-6
abundance: -
j_gene: TRBJ2-5
CDR3nt: TGTGCCAGCAGCTGGGGGACAGGGATGGAGACCCAGTACTTC
CDR3aa: CASSWGTGMETQYF

d_gene: -
v_gene: TRBV7-9
abundance: -
j_gene: TRBJ1-4
CDR3nt: TGTGCCAGCAGCCAAGGACAGTTAGCAACTAATGAAAAACTGTTTTTT
CDR3aa: CASSQGQLATNEKLFF

d_gene: -
v_gene: TRBV5-1
abundance: -
j_gene: TRBJ1-2
CDR3nt: TGCGCCAGCAGCTTGGGGTGGACAGATGGTGGCTACACCTTC
CDR3aa: CASSLGWTDGGYTF